The following is a T cell receptor (beta chain) sequence with its context. Its antigen is unidentified. The sample is drawn from a study of shared clonotypes between healthy human individuals. The run depth of the assay was deep. This table comes from immunoSEQ multiplex PCR, and its TCRdb copy is limited to in-frame clones, with some not included. The sample consists of about 450,000 clones, 79% of them appearing once. Study outcomes and limitations: Depth of sequencing was expected to influence donor clonotype sharing.

The sequence was obtained from a middle-aged woman in good health. Some clones in this sample may be carry-over from other donors' samples. The sequenced sample was PBMCs.

CDR3 DNA sequence: TGCGCCAGCAGCCAAGATTGGCCACGGGGGGGCGGTGAAAAACTGTTTTTT. This codes for CASSQDWPRGGGEKLFF. The rearrangement uses TRBV4-3 and TRBJ1-4; tentatively, D is TRBD1 (6 bases). The V end lost 0 bases, the J end lost 7 bases, and 18 bases lay between the germline ends. CDR1 and CDR2 from the germline V gene are LGHNA and YSLEER. There are 17 residues in the CDR3.